This TCR beta chain appears in the sequencing data of a study of human T cells and chemical hapten exposure. CDR3 length: 15 amino acids. The ends lost 7 bases at V and 4 bases at J; junction bases unmatched: 9. From germline, CDR1 is LGHNA and CDR2 YNFKEQ. Each CDR3 protein is one row after TCRdb ran MiXCR on the RACE reads. The sample includes 370,000 or so distinct CDR3 sequences, more than 4.5% of them seen just once. Sample time point: patch test 1, 2 weeks after DPC sensitization. Treatment specified: therapeutic diphenylcyclopropenone sensitization with weekly scalp DPC. The study drew its donors from alopecia patients who were 18 to 70 years old and suitable for DPC.

The sequence was obtained from a woman aged 45-65 years with alopecia areata. Some clones in this sample may be carry-over from other donors' samples. V is TRBV4-2 and J is TRBJ2-5; 10 bases agree with TRBD2. Sequenced here: whole blood, sampled in connection with sensitization to the hapten diphenylcyclopropenone (DPC). CDR3 DNA: TGTGCCAGCACCTTTCTAGCGGGAGAGGGAGAGACCCAGTACTTC. It encodes CASTFLAGEGETQYF.